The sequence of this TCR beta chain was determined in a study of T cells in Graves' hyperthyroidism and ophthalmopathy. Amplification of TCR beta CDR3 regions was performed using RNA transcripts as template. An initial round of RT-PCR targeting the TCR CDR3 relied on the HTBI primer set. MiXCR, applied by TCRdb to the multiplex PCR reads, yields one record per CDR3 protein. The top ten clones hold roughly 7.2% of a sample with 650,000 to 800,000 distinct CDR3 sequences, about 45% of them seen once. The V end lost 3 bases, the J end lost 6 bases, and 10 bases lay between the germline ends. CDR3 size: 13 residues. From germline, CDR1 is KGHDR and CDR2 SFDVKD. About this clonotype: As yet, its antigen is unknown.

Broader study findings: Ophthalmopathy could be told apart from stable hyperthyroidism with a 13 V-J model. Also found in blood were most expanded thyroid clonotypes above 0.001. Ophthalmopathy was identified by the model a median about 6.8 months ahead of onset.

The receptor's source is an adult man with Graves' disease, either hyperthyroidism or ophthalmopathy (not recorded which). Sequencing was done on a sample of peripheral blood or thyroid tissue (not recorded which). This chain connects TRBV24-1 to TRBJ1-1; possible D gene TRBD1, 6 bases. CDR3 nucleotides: TGTGCCACCAGTGATACCCGGACAGCTGAAGCTTTCTTT. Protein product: CATSDTRTAEAFF.